This T cell receptor beta chain was sequenced for a study of human T cells and chemical hapten exposure. Findings and caveats of the study: The formation of large CDR3 similarity clusters by expanded TCRs significantly exceeded that of controls.

This clonotype was counted at least ten times. Its antigen is undetermined. V shed 5 bases and J shed 5 bases, with 12 bases lying between them. CDR3 length: 13 amino acids. Germline-derived CDR1 and CDR2 are MNHEY and SVGAGI. Time point of the sample: pre-sensitization, week 0. The treatment: therapeutic diphenylcyclopropenone sensitization with weekly scalp DPC. Donors were 18 to 70-year-old alopecia patients suitable for DPC. TCRdb redid the calling of the RACE reads with MiXCR, one entry per CDR3 protein. The sample has 120,000 or so distinct CDR3 sequences, less than 15% seen once. Sequenced here: whole blood, sampled in connection with sensitization to the hapten diphenylcyclopropenone (DPC). The chain employs TRBV6-5 and TRBJ1-1; D unresolved. The clonotype comes from a woman aged 18-35 years with alopecia areata. Some clones in this sample may be carry-over from other donors' samples. The CDR3 reads CASSMDRGTEAFF. CDR3 DNA sequence: TGTGCCAGCAGTATGGACCGAGGGACTGAAGCTTTCTTT.